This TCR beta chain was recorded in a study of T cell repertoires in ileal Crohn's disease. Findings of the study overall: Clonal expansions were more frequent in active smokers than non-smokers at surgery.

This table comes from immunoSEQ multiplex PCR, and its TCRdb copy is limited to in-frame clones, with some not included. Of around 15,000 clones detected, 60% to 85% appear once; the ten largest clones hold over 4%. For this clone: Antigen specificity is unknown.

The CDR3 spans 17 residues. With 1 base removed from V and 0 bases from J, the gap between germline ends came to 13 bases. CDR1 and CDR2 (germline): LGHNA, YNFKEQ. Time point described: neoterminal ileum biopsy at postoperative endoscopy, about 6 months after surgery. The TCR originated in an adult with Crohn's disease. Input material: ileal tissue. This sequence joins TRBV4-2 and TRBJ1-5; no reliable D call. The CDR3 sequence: CASSQGPPLNSNQPQHF. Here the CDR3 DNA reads TGTGCCAGCAGCCAAGGACCCCCACTAAATAGCAATCAGCCCCAGCATTTT.